These T cell receptor beta chains were read from a single sample in a study of PD-L1 blockade in urothelial cancer. The assay was immunoSEQ multiplex PCR, and TCRdb's table has in-frame clones only and misses some. The sample records just under 45,000 clones, about 88% being singletons. This sample comprised PBMCs, obtained around atezolizumab (anti-PD-L1) treatment. The receptor set was obtained from a woman aged 55-70 years with urothelial cancer. CDR3s include the opening cysteine and the closing phenylalanine or tryptophan. The D gene is left open where the match is weak. The listing skips clone size in some rows; elsewhere it reads once, few, many or a size class.

clone size,J gene,D gene,V gene,CDR3 protein,CDR3 DNA
.,TRBJ2-7,.,TRBV10-3,CAISESTYEQYF,TGTGCCATCAGTGAGTCTACCTACGAGCAGTACTTC
few,TRBJ2-5,.,TRBV19,CASSNGAGIFETQYF,TGTGCCAGTAGTAATGGGGCAGGGATATTCGAGACCCAGTACTTC
few,TRBJ1-2,.,TRBV6-1,CASSDNVYGYTF,TGTGCCAGCAGTGATAATGTCTATGGCTACACCTTC
.,TRBJ2-1,.,TRBV21-1,CASDRLEGATHNEQFF,TGTGCCAGCGACCGGCTAGAGGGAGCTACTCACAATGAGCAGTTCTTC
.,TRBJ2-1,.,TRBV28,CAWRRGQNNEQFF,TGTGCCTGGAGGCGGGGACAGAACAATGAGCAGTTCTTC
.,TRBJ2-5,.,TRBV25-1,CASSERNQETQYF,TGTGCCAGCAGTGAGCGGAATCAAGAGACCCAGTACTTC
.,TRBJ1-6,.,TRBV27,CASQVTPGISPLHF,TGTGCCAGCCAGGTCACCCCAGGGATTTCACCCCTCCACTTT
.,TRBJ2-6,.,TRBV7-8,CASNRVSGANVLTF,TGTGCCAGCAATCGGGTCTCTGGGGCCAACGTCCTGACTTTC
.,TRBJ2-7,TRBD2,TRBV19,CASSGWTSGNYEQYF,TGTGCCAGTAGTGGTTGGACTAGCGGGAACTACGAGCAGTACTTC
.,TRBJ2-2,TRBD2,TRBV19,CASEGLVPGELFF,TGTGCCAGCGAGGGACTAGTCCCCGGGGAGCTGTTTTTT
.,TRBJ2-7,.,TRBV28,CASSPGYYEQYF,TGTGCCAGCAGTCCCGGTTACTACGAGCAGTACTTC
few,TRBJ1-5,.,TRBV28,CASSTIGQGGQPQHF,TGTGCCAGCAGTACAATCGGGCAGGGAGGTCAGCCCCAGCATTTT
.,TRBJ1-1,.,TRBV9,CASSALDRWGAFF,TGTGCCAGCAGCGCCCTCGACAGGTGGGGAGCTTTCTTT
.,TRBJ2-5,.,TRBV5-4,CASSLAPHRETQYF,TGTGCCAGCAGCTTGGCTCCTCATAGAGAGACCCAGTACTTC
.,TRBJ2-7,.,TRBV7-2,CASSLGGGTLYEQYF,TGTGCCAGCAGCTTAGGTGGGGGGACCTTATACGAGCAGTACTTC
once,TRBJ2-5,.,TRBV18,CASSLDSPKETQYF,TGTGCCAGCTCACTCGACAGTCCAAAGGAGACCCAGTACTTC
.,TRBJ2-2,.,TRBV12-5,CASGFWTENSPGELFF,TGTGCTAGTGGTTTTTGGACAGAGAACAGTCCCGGGGAGCTGTTTTTT
.,TRBJ1-2,TRBD1,TRBV6-1,CASRGVGQAEGYTF,TGTGCCAGCCGAGGAGTCGGACAGGCGGAGGGCTACACCTTC
once,TRBJ2-7,.,TRBV27,CASSTGLTYEQYF,TGTGCCAGCAGTACCGGACTAACCTACGAGCAGTACTTC
.,TRBJ2-5,.,TRBV6-5,CASREGRNGLPQYF,TGTGCCAGCAGGGAGGGCAGGAACGGATTGCCCCAGTACTTC
.,TRBJ2-5,TRBD2,TRBV2,CASRGSRQETQYF,TGTGCCAGCCGCGGGAGCCGGCAAGAGACCCAGTACTTC
.,TRBJ2-1,.,TRBV19,CASSITSGPYNEQFF,TGTGCCAGTAGTATTACGAGCGGGCCTTACAATGAGCAGTTCTTC
.,TRBJ2-7,TRBD2,TRBV5-1,CASSSLAGPGDEQYF,TGCGCCAGCAGCTCCTTAGCGGGGCCGGGAGACGAGCAGTACTTC
.,TRBJ2-7,TRBD2,TRBV4-3,CASSQDWRGFPYEQYF,TGCGCCAGCAGCCAAGATTGGCGGGGGTTTCCCTACGAGCAGTACTTC
once,TRBJ2-7,TRBD1,TRBV10-3,CAISDPPGQGYYEQYF,TGTGCCATCAGTGACCCTCCGGGACAGGGGTATTACGAGCAGTACTTC
large,TRBJ1-6,TRBD1,TRBV10-3,CAIRPQGAFDSPLHF,TGTGCCATCAGGCCACAGGGGGCTTTTGATTCACCCCTCCACTTT
few,TRBJ1-6,TRBD1,TRBV6-1,CASSRQGASPLHF,TGTGCCAGCAGTAGACAGGGTGCTTCACCCCTCCACTTT
.,TRBJ2-1,TRBD2,TRBV7-2,CASSLKGTSGGSSYNEQFF,TGTGCCAGCAGCTTAAAAGGGACTAGCGGGGGTAGCTCCTACAATGAGCAGTTCTTC
.,TRBJ2-1,TRBD2,TRBV5-4,CASSLAWGGGDNEQFF,TGTGCCAGCAGCTTGGCCTGGGGCGGGGGGGACAATGAGCAGTTCTTC
.,TRBJ2-7,.,TRBV5-4,CASSSKQGNQYEQYF,TGTGCCAGCAGCTCGAAGCAGGGAAACCAATACGAGCAGTACTTC
.,TRBJ1-1,.,TRBV21-1,CASSNSRNTEAFF,TGTGCCAGCAGCAATTCCCGGAACACTGAAGCTTTCTTT
.,TRBJ2-5,.,TRBV6-4,CASSDRTVRGRETQYF,TGTGCCAGCAGTGACCGAACCGTTCGAGGTCGAGAGACCCAGTACTTC
.,TRBJ2-1,.,TRBV11-2,CASSLLRADEQFF,TGTGCCAGCAGCTTATTGCGGGCGGATGAGCAGTTCTTC
.,TRBJ1-1,.,TRBV7-3,CASSLTGGMNTEAFF,TGTGCCAGCAGCTTAACGGGGGGTATGAACACTGAAGCTTTCTTT
few,TRBJ1-6,.,TRBV7-3,CASSLYQGVNSPLHF,TGTGCCAGCAGCTTATATCAGGGCGTGAATTCACCCCTCCACTTT
.,TRBJ2-2,.,TRBV4-1,CASSQLSSGELFF,TGCGCCAGCAGCCAACTAAGCTCCGGGGAGCTGTTTTTT
once,TRBJ2-3,TRBD2,TRBV6-6,CASSYVAGGRTDTQYF,TGTGCCAGCAGTTACGTAGCGGGGGGGCGGACAGATACGCAGTATTTT
few,TRBJ2-7,TRBD2,TRBV27,CASSFSSGYEQYF,TGTGCCAGCAGTTTTTCTAGCGGCTACGAGCAGTACTTC
few,TRBJ2-1,TRBD1,TRBV27,CASRLRQGGAGGQFF,TGTGCCAGCAGACTCCGACAGGGGGGGGCCGGAGGGCAGTTCTTC
.,TRBJ2-5,.,TRBV4-1,CASSQPRALGGETQYF,TGCGCCAGCAGCCAACCTAGGGCGCTCGGAGGAGAGACCCAGTACTTC
.,TRBJ2-5,.,TRBV2,CASSESEQTQYF,TGTGCCAGCAGTGAAAGCGAACAGACCCAGTACTTC
.,TRBJ2-3,TRBD2,TRBV5-1,CASSLAWSSGGTSTDTQYF,TGCGCCAGCAGCTTGGCCTGGTCTAGCGGGGGGACTAGCACAGATACGCAGTATTTT
.,TRBJ1-2,TRBD1,TRBV2,CASSVGQAGGYTF,TGTGCCAGCAGTGTCGGACAGGCGGGAGGCTACACCTTC
.,TRBJ2-7,.,TRBV5-1,CASSSGLYEQYF,TGCGCCAGCAGCTCGGGACTTTACGAGCAGTACTTC
few,TRBJ1-5,.,TRBV2,CASSGNPGVNQPQHF,TGTGCCAGCAGTGGAAATCCAGGGGTGAATCAGCCCCAGCATTTT
.,TRBJ1-2,TRBD1,TRBV5-6,CASSARDRAVFNYGYTF,TGTGCCAGCAGCGCGCGGGACAGGGCAGTTTTTAACTATGGCTACACCTTC
.,TRBJ2-1,.,TRBV19,CASKERFSYNEQFF,TGTGCCAGTAAAGAGCGGTTCTCCTACAATGAGCAGTTCTTC
once,TRBJ2-7,TRBD2,TRBV7-2,CASSRRGDEQYF,TGTGCCAGCAGCCGTCGGGGGGACGAGCAGTACTTC
.,TRBJ2-5,TRBD2,TRBV15,CATSTRLAGAQETQYF,TGTGCCACCAGCACACGACTAGCGGGAGCTCAAGAGACCCAGTACTTC
.,TRBJ2-6,.,TRBV7-9,CASSFRDSSWANVLTF,TGTGCCAGCAGCTTCCGGGACTCTAGCTGGGCCAACGTCCTGACTTTC
.,TRBJ2-7,TRBD1,TRBV5-4,CASSYITGTGGREQYF,TGTGCCAGCAGTTATATTACCGGGACAGGGGGAAGGGAGCAGTACTTC
.,TRBJ2-1,TRBD2,TRBV7-3,CASSLGLAGGKYNEQFF,TGTGCCAGCAGCTTAGGACTAGCGGGGGGGAAGTACAATGAGCAGTTCTTC
.,TRBJ1-1,TRBD1,TRBV6-1,CASSERPGGPGTEAFF,TGTGCCAGCAGTGAACGGCCAGGGGGCCCGGGGACTGAAGCTTTCTTT
.,TRBJ2-7,TRBD2,TRBV5-4,CASSSSGGIYEQYF,TGTGCCAGCAGCTCTAGCGGGGGAATCTACGAGCAGTACTTC
.,TRBJ1-2,TRBD1,TRBV28,CASSSRGLGYGYTF,TGTGCCAGCAGTTCCAGGGGGTTAGGCTATGGCTACACCTTC
.,TRBJ2-2,.,TRBV28,CATRLEFPGELFF,TGTGCCACCCGGTTAGAGTTTCCCGGGGAGCTGTTTTTT
.,TRBJ2-1,TRBD2,TRBV6-4,CASSSAGGPHEQFF,TGTGCCAGCAGTTCAGCGGGAGGGCCGCATGAGCAGTTCTTC
.,TRBJ2-1,TRBD1,TRBV2,CASTSGTGVLNEQFF,TGTGCCAGCACCTCCGGGACAGGGGTACTCAATGAGCAGTTCTTC
.,TRBJ2-5,.,TRBV2,CASAVQETQYF,TGTGCCAGCGCAGTTCAAGAGACCCAGTACTTC